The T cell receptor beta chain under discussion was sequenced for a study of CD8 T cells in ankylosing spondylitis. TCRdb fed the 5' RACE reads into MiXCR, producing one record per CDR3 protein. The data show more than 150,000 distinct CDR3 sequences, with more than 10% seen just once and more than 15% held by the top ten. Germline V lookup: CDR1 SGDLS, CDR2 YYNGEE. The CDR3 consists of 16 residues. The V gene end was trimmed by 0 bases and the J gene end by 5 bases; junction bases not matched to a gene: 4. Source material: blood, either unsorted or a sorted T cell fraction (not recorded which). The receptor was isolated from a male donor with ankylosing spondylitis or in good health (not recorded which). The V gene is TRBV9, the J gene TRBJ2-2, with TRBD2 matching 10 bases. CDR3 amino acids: CASSVENSGRTGELFF. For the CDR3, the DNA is TGTGCCAGCAGCGTAGAGAATAGCGGGAGGACCGGGGAGCTGTTTTTT.